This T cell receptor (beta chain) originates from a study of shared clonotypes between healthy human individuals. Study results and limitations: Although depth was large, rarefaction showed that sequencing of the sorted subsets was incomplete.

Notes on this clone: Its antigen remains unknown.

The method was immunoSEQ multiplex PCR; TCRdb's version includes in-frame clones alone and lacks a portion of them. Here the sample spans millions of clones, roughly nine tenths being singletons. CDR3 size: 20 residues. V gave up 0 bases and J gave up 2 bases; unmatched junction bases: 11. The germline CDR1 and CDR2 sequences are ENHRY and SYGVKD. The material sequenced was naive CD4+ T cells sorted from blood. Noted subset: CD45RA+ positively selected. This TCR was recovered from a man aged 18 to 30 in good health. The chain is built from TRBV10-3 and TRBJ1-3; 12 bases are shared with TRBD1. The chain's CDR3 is CAISESRPGQGAGAGNTIYF. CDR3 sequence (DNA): TGTGCCATCAGTGAGTCGAGGCCGGGACAGGGGGCAGGGGCTGGAAACACCATATATTTT.